This is a list of T cell receptor beta chains from one sample in a study of T cells in Graves' hyperthyroidism and ophthalmopathy. TCRdb called the multiplex PCR reads again in MiXCR, with one record for every CDR3 protein. The sample lists hundreds of thousands of distinct CDR3 sequences; 20% to 25% were seen once. Sequencing was done on a sample of blood. The receptor set was obtained from a man aged 30 to 45 with Graves' ophthalmopathy. The CDR3 runs from the conserved cysteine through the conserved F or W. The D gene is left open where the match is weak. Size values are once, few and many counts, or a class for expanded clones, and some rows have none.

d_call: NA; clone_size: few; v_call: TRBV27; j_call: TRBJ2-7; cdr3_aa: CASSPSLDWNYEQYF; cdr3_nt: TGTGCCAGCAGTCCGTCCTTGGACTGGAACTACGAGCAGTACTTC
d_call: NA; clone_size: NA; v_call: TRBV2; j_call: TRBJ2-3; cdr3_aa: CARGGGAFADTQYF; cdr3_nt: TGTGCCAGGGGGGGCGGAGCTTTTGCGGATACGCAGTATTTT
d_call: NA; clone_size: few; v_call: TRBV29-1; j_call: TRBJ1-2; cdr3_aa: CSDRPTTFYGYTF; cdr3_nt: TGCAGCGACCGTCCGACGACCTTCTATGGCTACACCTTC
d_call: TRBD2; clone_size: NA; v_call: TRBV11-2; j_call: TRBJ2-3; cdr3_aa: CASSLGTSGETDTQYF; cdr3_nt: TGTGCCAGCAGCTTAGGGACTAGCGGGGAAACAGATACGCAGTATTTT
d_call: NA; clone_size: NA; v_call: TRBV27; j_call: TRBJ2-7; cdr3_aa: CASSPTGRRPEQYF; cdr3_nt: TGTGCCAGTTCTCCGACAGGACGGAGGCCAGAGCAGTACTTC
d_call: TRBD2; clone_size: NA; v_call: TRBV2; j_call: TRBJ2-3; cdr3_aa: CASSEMGLAVSTDTQYF; cdr3_nt: TGTGCCAGCAGTGAAATGGGGCTAGCGGTTAGCACAGATACGCAGTATTTT
d_call: NA; clone_size: NA; v_call: TRBV7-3; j_call: TRBJ2-6; cdr3_aa: CASSLWGAGANVLTF; cdr3_nt: TGTGCCAGCAGCTTATGGGGGGCTGGGGCCAACGTCCTGACTTTC
d_call: NA; clone_size: NA; v_call: TRBV11-2; j_call: TRBJ2-2; cdr3_aa: CASSLGVPNTGELFF; cdr3_nt: TGTGCCAGCAGCTTGGGAGTTCCGAACACCGGGGAGCTGTTTTTT
d_call: TRBD1; clone_size: many; v_call: TRBV28; j_call: TRBJ1-2; cdr3_aa: CASSSTGGPSRYTF; cdr3_nt: TGTGCCAGCAGTTCGACAGGGGGCCCATCCCGGTACACCTTC
d_call: TRBD1; clone_size: NA; v_call: TRBV28; j_call: TRBJ1-3; cdr3_aa: CASSPIDRAGNTIYF; cdr3_nt: TGTGCCAGCAGTCCAATTGACAGGGCTGGAAACACCATATATTTT
d_call: TRBD2; clone_size: few; v_call: TRBV5-5; j_call: TRBJ2-1; cdr3_aa: CASSSGLAEYNEQFF; cdr3_nt: TGTGCCAGCAGCTCGGGACTAGCGGAGTACAATGAGCAGTTCTTC
d_call: NA; clone_size: many; v_call: TRBV12-3/TRBV12-4; j_call: TRBJ2-1; cdr3_aa: CASSSFGSYNEQFF; cdr3_nt: TGTGCCAGCAGTTCTTTCGGGAGCTACAATGAGCAGTTCTTC
d_call: TRBD2; clone_size: many; v_call: TRBV28; j_call: TRBJ2-7; cdr3_aa: CASRGLAGLEQYF; cdr3_nt: TGTGCCAGCAGGGGCCTAGCGGGACTCGAGCAGTACTTC
d_call: NA; clone_size: once; v_call: TRBV9; j_call: TRBJ2-1; cdr3_aa: CASRPTETYEQFF; cdr3_nt: TGTGCCAGCCGCCCGACGGAGACCTACGAGCAGTTCTTC
d_call: TRBD2; clone_size: few; v_call: TRBV15; j_call: TRBJ2-7; cdr3_aa: CATSRKAGGSYEQYF; cdr3_nt: TGTGCCACCAGCAGAAAGGCGGGGGGTAGCTACGAGCAGTACTTC
d_call: NA; clone_size: NA; v_call: TRBV7-9; j_call: TRBJ2-5; cdr3_aa: CASSLVAETQYF; cdr3_nt: TGTGCCAGCAGCTTGGTGGCTGAGACCCAGTACTTC
d_call: NA; clone_size: NA; v_call: TRBV11-3; j_call: TRBJ2-1; cdr3_aa: CASRPSDSRRTLYNEQFF; cdr3_nt: TGTGCCAGCAGACCCTCCGACAGCCGCAGAACTTTATACAATGAGCAGTTCTTC
d_call: NA; clone_size: once; v_call: TRBV9; j_call: TRBJ2-1; cdr3_aa: CASSVGGRLNEQFF; cdr3_nt: TGTGCCAGCAGCGTAGGAGGCAGACTCAATGAGCAGTTCTTC
d_call: NA; clone_size: NA; v_call: TRBV15; j_call: TRBJ2-7; cdr3_aa: CATSRARELSYEQYF; cdr3_nt: TGTGCCACCAGCAGAGCTAGGGAGCTCTCCTACGAGCAGTACTTC
d_call: NA; clone_size: NA; v_call: TRBV9; j_call: TRBJ1-3; cdr3_aa: CASSPEVSSGNTIYF; cdr3_nt: TGTGCCAGCAGCCCTGAGGTGAGCTCTGGAAACACCATATATTTT
d_call: NA; clone_size: few; v_call: TRBV28; j_call: TRBJ2-3; cdr3_aa: CASSPGEGALSSTDTQYF; cdr3_nt: TGTGCCAGCAGTCCCGGGGAGGGGGCCCTCAGTAGCACAGATACGCAGTATTTT
d_call: NA; clone_size: few; v_call: TRBV6-5; j_call: TRBJ2-7; cdr3_aa: CASSYSGSGGSSYEQYF; cdr3_nt: TGTGCCAGCAGTTACTCTGGATCCGGGGGCAGTTCCTACGAGCAGTACTTC
d_call: TRBD1; clone_size: few; v_call: TRBV28; j_call: TRBJ2-1; cdr3_aa: CASSSTGAGEQFF; cdr3_nt: TGTGCCAGCAGTTCCACAGGGGCTGGTGAGCAGTTCTTC
d_call: TRBD1; clone_size: NA; v_call: TRBV28; j_call: TRBJ1-2; cdr3_aa: CASRGDSNYTF; cdr3_nt: TGTGCCAGCAGGGGGGACAGCAACTACACCTTC
d_call: NA; clone_size: few; v_call: TRBV5-1; j_call: TRBJ2-6; cdr3_aa: CASSLAVSGANVLTF; cdr3_nt: TGCGCCAGCAGCTTGGCGGTCTCTGGGGCCAACGTCCTGACTTTC
d_call: TRBD2; clone_size: NA; v_call: TRBV2; j_call: TRBJ2-5; cdr3_aa: CASREREAAETQYF; cdr3_nt: TGTGCCAGCAGAGAGCGGGAGGCCGCAGAGACCCAGTACTTC
d_call: NA; clone_size: NA; v_call: TRBV6-1; j_call: TRBJ1-2; cdr3_aa: CASTETDYGYTF; cdr3_nt: TGTGCCAGCACCGAGACAGACTATGGCTACACCTTC
d_call: TRBD1; clone_size: NA; v_call: TRBV6-1; j_call: TRBJ1-2; cdr3_aa: CASRSTGAGGDGYTF; cdr3_nt: TGTGCCAGCCGCTCGACGGGAGCAGGGGGCGATGGCTACACCTTC
d_call: NA; clone_size: many; v_call: TRBV28; j_call: TRBJ1-2; cdr3_aa: CASSSPRGVSYGYTF; cdr3_nt: TGTGCCAGCAGTTCCCCTCGAGGGGTTTCTTATGGCTACACCTTC
d_call: NA; clone_size: many; v_call: TRBV7-2; j_call: TRBJ1-2; cdr3_aa: CASSLYRMGSYGYTF; cdr3_nt: TGTGCCAGCAGCTTATACAGAATGGGCTCATATGGCTACACCTTC
d_call: TRBD1; clone_size: many; v_call: TRBV6-1; j_call: TRBJ2-7; cdr3_aa: CASIPSDRYSYEQYF; cdr3_nt: TGTGCCAGCATTCCTTCGGACAGGTACTCCTACGAGCAGTACTTC
d_call: TRBD2; clone_size: NA; v_call: TRBV29-1; j_call: TRBJ2-1; cdr3_aa: CSVAASGGYNEQFF; cdr3_nt: TGCAGCGTTGCGGCTAGCGGCGGATACAATGAGCAGTTCTTC
d_call: TRBD2; clone_size: few; v_call: TRBV29-1; j_call: TRBJ2-7; cdr3_aa: CSVLAGGREQYF; cdr3_nt: TGCAGCGTTCTAGCGGGAGGACGTGAGCAGTACTTC
d_call: TRBD2; clone_size: many; v_call: TRBV11-2; j_call: TRBJ2-3; cdr3_aa: CASSALAGVRDTQYF; cdr3_nt: TGTGCCAGCAGCGCACTAGCGGGAGTCAGGGATACGCAGTATTTT
d_call: TRBD2; clone_size: NA; v_call: TRBV3-1; j_call: TRBJ2-1; cdr3_aa: CASSQDLLAGGNEQFF; cdr3_nt: TGTGCCAGCAGCCAAGACCTCCTAGCGGGGGGGAATGAGCAGTTCTTC
d_call: TRBD1; clone_size: few; v_call: TRBV7-2; j_call: TRBJ1-5; cdr3_aa: CASSERTGANQPQHF; cdr3_nt: TGTGCCAGCAGTGAAAGGACAGGGGCAAATCAGCCCCAGCATTTT
d_call: TRBD2; clone_size: NA; v_call: TRBV19; j_call: TRBJ2-1; cdr3_aa: CASSIKLAGALYNEQFF; cdr3_nt: TGTGCCAGTAGTATAAAGCTAGCGGGAGCCCTATACAATGAGCAGTTCTTC
d_call: NA; clone_size: NA; v_call: TRBV6-5; j_call: TRBJ2-7; cdr3_aa: CASSYWGPEVHEQYF; cdr3_nt: TGTGCCAGCAGTTACTGGGGGCCCGAGGTCCACGAGCAGTACTTC
d_call: NA; clone_size: few; v_call: TRBV7-8; j_call: TRBJ2-7; cdr3_aa: CASRFTPRVGEQYF; cdr3_nt: TGTGCCAGCAGATTCACTCCCCGGGTGGGCGAGCAGTACTTC
d_call: TRBD1; clone_size: NA; v_call: TRBV6-5; j_call: TRBJ1-5; cdr3_aa: CASRDRGEFYSNQPQHF; cdr3_nt: TGTGCCAGCAGGGACAGGGGGGAATTCTATAGCAATCAGCCCCAGCATTTT
d_call: NA; clone_size: many; v_call: TRBV11-2; j_call: TRBJ1-1; cdr3_aa: CASSQGKGTEAFF; cdr3_nt: TGTGCCAGCAGCCAAGGAAAAGGCACTGAAGCTTTCTTT
d_call: TRBD1; clone_size: NA; v_call: TRBV29-1; j_call: TRBJ1-1; cdr3_aa: CSVVVFDRGFLAFF; cdr3_nt: TGCAGCGTTGTGGTCTTTGACAGGGGGTTTCTCGCTTTCTTT
d_call: TRBD2; clone_size: NA; v_call: TRBV10-2; j_call: TRBJ2-1; cdr3_aa: CASSALGTSANNEQFF; cdr3_nt: TGCGCCAGCAGTGCGCTAGGGACTAGCGCAAACAATGAGCAGTTCTTC
d_call: NA; clone_size: NA; v_call: TRBV2; j_call: TRBJ1-1; cdr3_aa: CASSEGGWNTEAFF; cdr3_nt: TGTGCCAGCAGTGAAGGGGGCTGGAACACTGAAGCTTTCTTT
d_call: NA; clone_size: many; v_call: TRBV6-5; j_call: TRBJ1-2; cdr3_aa: CASSYSPEISGYTF; cdr3_nt: TGTGCCAGCAGTTACTCTCCGGAGATATCTGGCTACACCTTC
d_call: NA; clone_size: few; v_call: TRBV5-1; j_call: TRBJ2-3; cdr3_aa: CASSLEHRASTDTQYF; cdr3_nt: TGCGCCAGCAGCTTGGAACACAGGGCTAGCACAGATACGCAGTATTTT
d_call: TRBD2; clone_size: many; v_call: TRBV11-3; j_call: TRBJ2-1; cdr3_aa: CASTPGASGRSEQFF; cdr3_nt: TGTGCCAGCACCCCGGGAGCTAGCGGGAGGAGTGAGCAGTTCTTC
d_call: NA; clone_size: NA; v_call: TRBV7-8; j_call: TRBJ2-2; cdr3_aa: CASSLAGRGTTGELFF; cdr3_nt: TGTGCCAGCAGCTTAGCGGGGCGGGGTACCACCGGGGAGCTGTTTTTT
d_call: TRBD1; clone_size: NA; v_call: TRBV5-1; j_call: TRBJ2-2; cdr3_aa: CASSWGRQGTNGWELFF; cdr3_nt: TGCGCCAGCAGCTGGGGGAGACAGGGAACAAATGGTTGGGAGCTGTTTTTT
d_call: TRBD1; clone_size: many; v_call: TRBV2; j_call: TRBJ1-1; cdr3_aa: CASSEDDRVTEAFF; cdr3_nt: TGTGCCAGCAGTGAAGACGACAGGGTTACTGAAGCTTTCTTT
d_call: TRBD1; clone_size: NA; v_call: TRBV29-1; j_call: TRBJ1-4; cdr3_aa: CSARGAQGAEKLFF; cdr3_nt: TGCAGCGCCCGGGGGGCGCAGGGGGCAGAAAAACTGTTTTTT